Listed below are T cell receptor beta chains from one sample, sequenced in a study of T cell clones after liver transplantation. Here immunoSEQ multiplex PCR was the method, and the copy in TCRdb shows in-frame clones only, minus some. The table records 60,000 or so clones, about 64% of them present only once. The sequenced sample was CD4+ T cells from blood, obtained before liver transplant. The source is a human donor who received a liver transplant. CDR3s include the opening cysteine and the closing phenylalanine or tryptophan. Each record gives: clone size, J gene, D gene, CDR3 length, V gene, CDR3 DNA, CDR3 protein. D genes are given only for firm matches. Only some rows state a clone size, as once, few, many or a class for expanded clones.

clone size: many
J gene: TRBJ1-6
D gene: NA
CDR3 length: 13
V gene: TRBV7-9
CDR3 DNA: TGTGCCAGCAATCAGCGCGTGGATTCACCCCTCCACTTT
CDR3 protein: CASNQRVDSPLHF

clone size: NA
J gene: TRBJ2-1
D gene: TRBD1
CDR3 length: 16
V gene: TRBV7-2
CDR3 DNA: TGTGCCAGCAGCTTAGGATACAGGGGGCGAAACAATGAGCAGTTCTTC
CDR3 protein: CASSLGYRGRNNEQFF

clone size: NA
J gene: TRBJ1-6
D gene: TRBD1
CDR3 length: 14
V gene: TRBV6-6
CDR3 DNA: TGTGCCAGCAGGCCACAGGGGGCAAATTCACCCCTCCACTTT
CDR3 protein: CASRPQGANSPLHF

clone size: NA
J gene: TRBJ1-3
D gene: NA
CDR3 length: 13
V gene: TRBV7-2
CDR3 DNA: TGTGCCAGCGGGGAGGTGTCTGGAAACACCATATATTTT
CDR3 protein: CASGEVSGNTIYF

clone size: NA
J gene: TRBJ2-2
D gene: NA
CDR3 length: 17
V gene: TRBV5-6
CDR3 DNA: TGTGCCAGCAGCTTCGGGGGGCCAAGCGCGAACACCGGGGAGCTGTTTTTT
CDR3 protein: CASSFGGPSANTGELFF

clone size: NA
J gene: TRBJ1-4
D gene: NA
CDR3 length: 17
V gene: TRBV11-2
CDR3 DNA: TGTGCCAGCAGCTTAGGAGCCTCTAGGGGATTGTATGAAAAACTGTTTTTT
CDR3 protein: CASSLGASRGLYEKLFF

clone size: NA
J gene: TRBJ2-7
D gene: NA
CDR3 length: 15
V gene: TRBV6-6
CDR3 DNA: TGTGCCAGCAGTCAACCCCCGGGGAGCTCCTACGAGCAGTACTTC
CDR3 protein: CASSQPPGSSYEQYF

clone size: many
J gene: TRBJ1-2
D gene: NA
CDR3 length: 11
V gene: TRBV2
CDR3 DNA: TGTGCCAGCGGGGGAGGCGGAGGCTACACCTTC
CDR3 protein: CASGGGGGYTF

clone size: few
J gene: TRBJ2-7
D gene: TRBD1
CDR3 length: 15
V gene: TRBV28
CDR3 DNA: TGTGCCAGCGTTTTAGGGACAGGGGGGATATACGAGCAGTACTTC
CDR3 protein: CASVLGTGGIYEQYF

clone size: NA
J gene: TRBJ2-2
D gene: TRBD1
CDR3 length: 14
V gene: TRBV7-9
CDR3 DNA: TGTGCCAGCAGATTGGGACAGGGAAACGGGGAGCTGTTTTTT
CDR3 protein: CASRLGQGNGELFF

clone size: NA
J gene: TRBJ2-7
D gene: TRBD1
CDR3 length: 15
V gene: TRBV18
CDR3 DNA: TGTGCCAGCTCACCACGAGGTGACAGGGGCAACGAGCAGTACTTC
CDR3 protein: CASSPRGDRGNEQYF

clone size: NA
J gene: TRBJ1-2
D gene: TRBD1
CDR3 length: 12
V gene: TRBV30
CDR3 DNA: TGTGCCTGGACCCCGACAGGGTATGGCTACACCTTC
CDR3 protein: CAWTPTGYGYTF

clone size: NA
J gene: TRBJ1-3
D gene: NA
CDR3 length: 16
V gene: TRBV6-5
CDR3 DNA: TGTGCCAGCAGTTACGATGGGGGCAACTCTGGAAACACCATATATTTT
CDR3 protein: CASSYDGGNSGNTIYF

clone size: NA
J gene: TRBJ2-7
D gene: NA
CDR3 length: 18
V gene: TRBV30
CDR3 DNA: TGTGCCTGGACCCCACGGCGGGGATCCGGTCAGGGGGGCTACGAGCAATACTTC
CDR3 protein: CAWTPRRGSGQGGYEQYF

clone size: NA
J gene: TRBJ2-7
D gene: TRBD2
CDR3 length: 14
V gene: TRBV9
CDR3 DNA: TGTGCCAGCAGCATAGGGACTAGGGAGGGAGAGCAGTACTTC
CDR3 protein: CASSIGTREGEQYF

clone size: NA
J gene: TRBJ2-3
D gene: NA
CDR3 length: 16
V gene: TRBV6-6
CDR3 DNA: TGTGCCAGCAGTTACTTGGCTTTAAAGGGGGCAGATACGCAGTATTTT
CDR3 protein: CASSYLALKGADTQYF

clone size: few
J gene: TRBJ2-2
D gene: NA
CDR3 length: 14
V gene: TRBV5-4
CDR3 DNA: TGTGCCAGCAGCCAAGGACAGATCACCGGGGAGCTGTTTTTT
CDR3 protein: CASSQGQITGELFF

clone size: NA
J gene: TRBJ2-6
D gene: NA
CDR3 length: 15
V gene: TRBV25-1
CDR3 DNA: TGTGCCAGCAGTGACTCAGGTTCTGGGGCCAACGTCCTGACTTTC
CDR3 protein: CASSDSGSGANVLTF

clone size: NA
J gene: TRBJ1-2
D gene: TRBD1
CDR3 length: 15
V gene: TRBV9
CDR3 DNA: TGTGCCAGCAGCGTAAGTCAGGGGGGAAACTATGGCTACACCTTC
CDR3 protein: CASSVSQGGNYGYTF

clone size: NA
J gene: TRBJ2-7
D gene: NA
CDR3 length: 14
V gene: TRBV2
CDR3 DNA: TGTGCCAGCAGTGAAGAACAGGGCTGGAGTGAGCAGTACTTC
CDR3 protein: CASSEEQGWSEQYF

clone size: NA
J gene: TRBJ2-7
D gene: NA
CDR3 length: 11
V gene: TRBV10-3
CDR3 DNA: TGTGCCATCACGACGGGGGAGTATACGTACTTC
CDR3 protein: CAITTGEYTYF

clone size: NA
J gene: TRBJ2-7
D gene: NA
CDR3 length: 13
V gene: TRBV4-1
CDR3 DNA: TGCGCCAGCAGCCAAGGGGCAGACTACGAGCAGTACTTC
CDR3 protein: CASSQGADYEQYF

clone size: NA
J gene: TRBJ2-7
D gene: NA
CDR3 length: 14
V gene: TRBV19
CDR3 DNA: TGTGCCAGTAGTACGGGATATCCCCCCTACGAGCAGTACTTC
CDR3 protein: CASSTGYPPYEQYF

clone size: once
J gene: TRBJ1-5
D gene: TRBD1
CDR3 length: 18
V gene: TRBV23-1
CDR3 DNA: TGCGCCAGCAGTCAAAATAAGGACAGGGAGCTCGGCAATCAGCCCCAGCATTTT
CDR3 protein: CASSQNKDRELGNQPQHF

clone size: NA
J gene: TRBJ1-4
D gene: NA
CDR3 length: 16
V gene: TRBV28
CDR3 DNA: TGTGCCAGCAGTTGGTGGACTCGGGCAGGAGAAGAAAAACTGTTTTTT
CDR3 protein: CASSWWTRAGEEKLFF

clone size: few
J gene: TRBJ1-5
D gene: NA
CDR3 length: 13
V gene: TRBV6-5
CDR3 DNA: TGTGCCAGCAGTTACAGACGGGGTCAGCCCCAGCATTTT
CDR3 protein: CASSYRRGQPQHF

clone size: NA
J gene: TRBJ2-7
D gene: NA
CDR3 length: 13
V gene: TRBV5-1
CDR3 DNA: TGCGCCAGCAGCTTGTCAAAACTCGGCGAGCAGTACTTC
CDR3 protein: CASSLSKLGEQYF

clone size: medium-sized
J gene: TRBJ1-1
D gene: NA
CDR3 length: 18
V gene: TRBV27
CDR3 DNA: TGTGCCAGCAGTTTACCCTCCCGGCAGGGCATTAGCAACACTGAAGCTTTCTTT
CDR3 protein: CASSLPSRQGISNTEAFF

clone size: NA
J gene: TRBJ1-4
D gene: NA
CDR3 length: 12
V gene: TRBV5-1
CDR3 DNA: TGCGCCAGCAGCTTGAACAGGGAAAAACTGTTTTTT
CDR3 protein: CASSLNREKLFF

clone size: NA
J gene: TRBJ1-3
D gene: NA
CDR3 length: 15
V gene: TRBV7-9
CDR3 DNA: TGTGCCAGCAGACCCCCCCCCAGGCTCGGAAACACCATATATTTT
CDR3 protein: CASRPPPRLGNTIYF

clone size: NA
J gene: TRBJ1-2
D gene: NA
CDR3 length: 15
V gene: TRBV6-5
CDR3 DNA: TGTGCCAGCAGCGCGACCCTTGACAGCATTTATGGCTACACCTTC
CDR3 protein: CASSATLDSIYGYTF

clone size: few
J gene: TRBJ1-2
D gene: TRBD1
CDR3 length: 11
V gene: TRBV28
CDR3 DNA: TGTGCCATCGCGGGCAGGGGGAGAAACACCTTC
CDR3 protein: CAIAGRGRNTF

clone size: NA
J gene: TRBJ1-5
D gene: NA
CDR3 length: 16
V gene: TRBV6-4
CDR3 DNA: TGTGCCAGCAGTTATCTACACGGAGGGGGCAATCAGCCCCAGCATTTT
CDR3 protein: CASSYLHGGGNQPQHF

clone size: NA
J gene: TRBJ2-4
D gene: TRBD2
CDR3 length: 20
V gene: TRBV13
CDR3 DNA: TGTGCCAGCAGCCCGCAACTAGCGGGGGTCTCCATTCTAGCCAAAAACATTCAGTACTTC
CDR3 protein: CASSPQLAGVSILAKNIQYF

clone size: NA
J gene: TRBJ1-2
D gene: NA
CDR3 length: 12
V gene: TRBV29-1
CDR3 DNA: TGCAGCGTTGGAAGCCGGGGAAATGGCTACACCTTC
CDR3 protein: CSVGSRGNGYTF

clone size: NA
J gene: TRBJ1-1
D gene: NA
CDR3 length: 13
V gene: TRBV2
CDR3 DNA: TGTGCCAGCAGTGTAGAAAGTAACACTGAAGCTTTCTTT
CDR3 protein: CASSVESNTEAFF

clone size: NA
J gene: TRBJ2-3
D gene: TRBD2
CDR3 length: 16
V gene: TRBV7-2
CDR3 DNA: TGTGCCAGCAGCTTAGCCTGGGGGGGGGTTGCAGATACGCAGTATTTT
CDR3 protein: CASSLAWGGVADTQYF

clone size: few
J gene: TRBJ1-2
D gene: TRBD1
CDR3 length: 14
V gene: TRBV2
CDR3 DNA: TGTGCCAGCAGTTTGGGACAGCTTTCCTACGGCTACACCTTC
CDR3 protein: CASSLGQLSYGYTF

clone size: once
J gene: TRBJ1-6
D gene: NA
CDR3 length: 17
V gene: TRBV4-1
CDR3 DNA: TGCGCCAGCAGCCTCCCAGGCAGCAGCTCCTATAATTCACCCCTCCACTTT
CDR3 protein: CASSLPGSSSYNSPLHF

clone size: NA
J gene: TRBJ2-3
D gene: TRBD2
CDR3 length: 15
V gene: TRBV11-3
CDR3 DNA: TGTGCCAGCAGCTTAGCAAGCGGGGGGGGAGATACGCAGTATTTT
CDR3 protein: CASSLASGGGDTQYF

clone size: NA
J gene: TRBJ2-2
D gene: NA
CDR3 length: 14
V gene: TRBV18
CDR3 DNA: TGTGCCAGCTCACCACTACAAAACACCGGGGAGCTGTTTTTT
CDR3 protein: CASSPLQNTGELFF

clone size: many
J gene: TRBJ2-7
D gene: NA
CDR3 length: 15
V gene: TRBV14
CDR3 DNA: TGTGCCAGCAGCCAAGGGACAGTTGTTTCCTACGAGCAGTACTTC
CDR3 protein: CASSQGTVVSYEQYF

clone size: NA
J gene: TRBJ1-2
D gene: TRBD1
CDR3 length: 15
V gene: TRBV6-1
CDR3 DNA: TGTGCCAGCAGTCCTCCCGGGACAGGAAACTATGGCTACACCTTC
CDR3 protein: CASSPPGTGNYGYTF

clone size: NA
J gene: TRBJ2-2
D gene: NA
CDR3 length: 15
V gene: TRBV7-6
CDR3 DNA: TGTGCCAGCACCTGGGGTCTCCGGGGCACCGGGGAGCTGTTTTTT
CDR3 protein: CASTWGLRGTGELFF

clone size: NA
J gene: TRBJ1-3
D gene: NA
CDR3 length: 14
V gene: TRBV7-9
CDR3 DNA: TGTGCCAGCAGCTTGGAATCGGGTGTGGGCACCATATATTTT
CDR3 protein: CASSLESGVGTIYF

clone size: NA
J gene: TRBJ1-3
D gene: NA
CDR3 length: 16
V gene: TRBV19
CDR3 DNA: TGTGCCAGTAAGGAGGGAGGGCTTCTCACTGGAAACACCATATATTTT
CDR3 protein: CASKEGGLLTGNTIYF

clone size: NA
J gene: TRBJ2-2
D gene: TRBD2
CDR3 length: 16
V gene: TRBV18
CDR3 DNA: TGTGCCAGCTCACGACGGACTAGCGGTAACACCGGGGAGCTGTTTTTT
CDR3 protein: CASSRRTSGNTGELFF

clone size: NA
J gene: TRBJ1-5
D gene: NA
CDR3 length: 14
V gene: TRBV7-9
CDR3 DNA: TGTGCCAGCAGCTTAGGAGGGGGGGGTCAGCCCCAGCATTTT
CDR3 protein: CASSLGGGGQPQHF

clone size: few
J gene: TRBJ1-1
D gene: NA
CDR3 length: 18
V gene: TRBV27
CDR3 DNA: TGTGCCAGCAGTCCCATTCTCAGACAGAAGGCGATGAACACTGAAGCTTTCTTT
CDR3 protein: CASSPILRQKAMNTEAFF

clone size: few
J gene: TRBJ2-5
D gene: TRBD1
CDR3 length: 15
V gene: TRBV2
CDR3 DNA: TGTGCCAGCAGTGAAGTACGGACAGGGGAAGAGACCCAGTACTTC
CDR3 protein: CASSEVRTGEETQYF

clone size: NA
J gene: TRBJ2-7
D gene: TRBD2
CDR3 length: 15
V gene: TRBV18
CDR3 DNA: TGTGCCAGCTCACCACCGGGGGGGAAAGCCTACGAGCAGTACTTC
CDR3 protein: CASSPPGGKAYEQYF

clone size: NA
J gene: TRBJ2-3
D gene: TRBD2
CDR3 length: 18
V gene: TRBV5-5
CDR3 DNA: TGTGCCAGCAGCTTAAGATCTCTAGCGGGGGGCTCTCCAGATACGCAGTATTTT
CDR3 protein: CASSLRSLAGGSPDTQYF